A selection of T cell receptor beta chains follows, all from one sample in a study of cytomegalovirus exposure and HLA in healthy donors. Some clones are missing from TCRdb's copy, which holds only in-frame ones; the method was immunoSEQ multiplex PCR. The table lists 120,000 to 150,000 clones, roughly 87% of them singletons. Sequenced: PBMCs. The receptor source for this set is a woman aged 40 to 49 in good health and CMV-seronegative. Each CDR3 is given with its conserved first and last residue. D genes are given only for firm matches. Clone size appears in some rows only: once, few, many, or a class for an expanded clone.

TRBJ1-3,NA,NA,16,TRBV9,CASSVALGALGNTIYF,TGTGCCAGCAGCGTAGCTTTGGGGGCACTCGGAAACACCATATATTTT
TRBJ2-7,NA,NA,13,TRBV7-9,CASSLYASYEQYF,TGTGCCAGCAGCCTCTACGCCTCCTACGAGCAGTACTTC
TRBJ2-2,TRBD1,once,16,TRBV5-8,CASSYRDRETTGELFF,TGTGCCAGCAGCTACCGGGACAGGGAAACGACCGGGGAGCTGTTTTTT
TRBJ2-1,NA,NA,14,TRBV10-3,CAISESSTFNEQFF,TGTGCCATCAGTGAGTCTAGTACTTTCAATGAGCAGTTCTTC
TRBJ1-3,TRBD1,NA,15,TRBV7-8,CASKSSQGAGNTIYF,TGTGCCAGCAAATCCTCACAGGGGGCAGGAAACACCATATATTTT
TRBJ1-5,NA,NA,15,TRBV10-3,CAISVGNRAAEPQHF,TGTGCCATCAGTGTAGGGAACAGGGCAGCGGAGCCCCAGCATTTT
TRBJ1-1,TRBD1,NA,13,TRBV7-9,CASSFSGTGEAFF,TGTGCCAGCAGCTTTTCAGGGACAGGGGAGGCTTTCTTT
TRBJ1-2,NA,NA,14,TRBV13,CASSLKRQGYGYTF,TGTGCCAGCAGTCTCAAACGGCAGGGGTATGGCTACACCTTC
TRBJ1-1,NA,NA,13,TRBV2,CASTQGLGTEAFF,TGTGCCAGCACGCAGGGGTTGGGTACTGAAGCTTTCTTT
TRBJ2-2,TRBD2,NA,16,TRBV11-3,CASSLSSGRGTGELFF,TGTGCCAGCAGCTTGTCTAGCGGGAGGGGCACCGGGGAGCTGTTTTTT
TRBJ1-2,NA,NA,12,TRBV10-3,CATTEGNYGYTF,TGTGCCACCACTGAGGGCAACTATGGCTACACCTTC
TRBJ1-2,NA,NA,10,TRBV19,CARYVYGYTF,TGTGCCAGGTATGTTTATGGCTACACCTTC
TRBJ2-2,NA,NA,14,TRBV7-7,CASSLTGGTGELFF,TGTGCTAGCAGCTTAACGGGTGGCACCGGGGAGCTGTTTTTT
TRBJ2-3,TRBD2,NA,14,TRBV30,CAWVTTSGSDTQYF,TGTGCCTGGGTTACAACTAGCGGGAGTGATACGCAGTATTTT
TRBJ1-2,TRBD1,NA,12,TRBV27,CASSGQGDGYTF,TGTGCCAGCAGTGGACAGGGGGATGGCTACACCTTC
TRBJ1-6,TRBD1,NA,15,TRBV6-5,CASSLRQGAWSPLHF,TGTGCCAGCAGTCTACGACAGGGGGCTTGGTCACCCCTCCACTTT
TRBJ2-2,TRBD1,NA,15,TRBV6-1,CASSGETGETGELFF,TGTGCCAGCAGTGGAGAGACAGGGGAGACCGGGGAGCTGTTTTTT
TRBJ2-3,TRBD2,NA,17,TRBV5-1,CASSPGTSGRGADTQYF,TGCGCCAGCAGCCCGGGGACTAGCGGGAGAGGGGCAGATACGCAGTATTTT
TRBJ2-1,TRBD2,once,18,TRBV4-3,CASSQLDSGSFTYNEQFF,TGCGCCAGCAGCCAACTGGATAGCGGGAGTTTCACCTACAATGAGCAGTTCTTC
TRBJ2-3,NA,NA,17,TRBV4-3,CASSQGISGGSTDTQYF,TGCGCCAGCAGCCAAGGGATTTCAGGGGGGAGCACAGATACGCAGTATTTT
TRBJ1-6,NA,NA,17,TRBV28,CASSLIQTVTYNSPLHF,TGTGCCAGCAGTTTAATTCAAACAGTCACTTATAATTCACCCCTCCACTTT
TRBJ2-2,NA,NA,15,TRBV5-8,CASSYTGLVTGELFF,TGTGCCAGCAGCTATACAGGGCTGGTCACCGGGGAGCTGTTTTTT
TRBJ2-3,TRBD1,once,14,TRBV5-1,CASSFGQGTDTQYF,TGCGCCAGCAGCTTCGGACAGGGCACAGATACGCAGTATTTT
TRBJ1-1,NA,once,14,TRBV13,CASSRQMMNTEAFF,TGTGCCAGCAGCCGACAAATGATGAACACTGAAGCTTTCTTT
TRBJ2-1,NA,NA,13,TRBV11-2,CASSLEVRTEQFF,TGTGCCAGCAGCTTAGAAGTGCGGACAGAGCAGTTCTTC
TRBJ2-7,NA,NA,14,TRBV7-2,CASSRDRNSYEQYF,TGTGCCAGCAGTCGTGACAGAAACTCCTACGAGCAGTACTTC
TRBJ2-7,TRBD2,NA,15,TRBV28,CASGNPGLAVYEQYF,TGTGCCAGCGGAAACCCGGGACTAGCGGTCTACGAGCAGTACTTC
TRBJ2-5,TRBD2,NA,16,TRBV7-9,CASSPGTSGIQETQYF,TGTGCCAGCAGCCCTGGGACTAGCGGGATTCAAGAGACCCAGTACTTC
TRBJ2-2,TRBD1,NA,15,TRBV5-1,CASRLTGGNTGELFF,TGCGCCAGCAGGTTGACAGGGGGCAATACCGGGGAGCTGTTTTTT
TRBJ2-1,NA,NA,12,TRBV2,CANDRAYNEQFF,TGTGCCAATGACAGAGCCTACAATGAGCAGTTCTTC
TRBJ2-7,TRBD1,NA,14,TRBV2,CASSGQGVRYEQYF,TGTGCCAGCAGTGGACAGGGGGTCCGGTACGAGCAGTACTTC
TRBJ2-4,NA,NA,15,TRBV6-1,CASSEGMAAKNIQYF,TGTGCCAGCAGTGAAGGAATGGCAGCCAAAAACATTCAGTACTTC
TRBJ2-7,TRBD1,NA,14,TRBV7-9,CSSSLGQGSYEQYF,TGTTCCAGCAGCTTAGGACAGGGCTCCTACGAGCAGTACTTC
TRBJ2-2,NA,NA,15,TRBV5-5,CASAPWAPNTGELFF,TGTGCCAGCGCCCCGTGGGCACCGAACACCGGGGAGCTGTTTTTT
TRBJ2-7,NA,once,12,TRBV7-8,CASSSGVEEQYF,TGTGCCAGCAGCTCCGGGGTTGAAGAGCAGTACTTC
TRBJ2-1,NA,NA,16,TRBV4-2,CASSQEAMGGYNEQFF,TGTGCCAGCAGCCAAGAAGCTATGGGCGGGTACAATGAGCAGTTCTTC
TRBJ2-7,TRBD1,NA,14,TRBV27,CASSSDRGAYEQYF,TGTGCCAGCAGTTCAGACAGGGGGGCGTACGAGCAGTACTTC
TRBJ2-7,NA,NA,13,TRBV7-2,CASSPGVHYEQYF,TGTGCCAGCAGCCCAGGGGTCCATTACGAGCAGTACTTC
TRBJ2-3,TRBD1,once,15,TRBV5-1,CASSTGQGATDTQYF,TGCGCCAGCAGCACTGGACAGGGGGCCACAGATACGCAGTATTTT
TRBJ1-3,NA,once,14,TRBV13,CASSLGPGGDTIYF,TGTGCCAGCAGCTTAGGCCCGGGTGGAGACACCATATATTTT
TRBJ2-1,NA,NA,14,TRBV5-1,CASSQPHREGEQFF,TGCGCCAGCAGCCAACCACACAGGGAGGGTGAGCAGTTCTTC
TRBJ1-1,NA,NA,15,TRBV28,CASRQLGAGDTEAFF,TGTGCCAGCAGACAGTTGGGAGCGGGGGACACTGAAGCTTTCTTT
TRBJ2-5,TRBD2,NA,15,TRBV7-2,CASSIGGRGGETQYF,TGTGCCAGCAGCATCGGGGGGAGGGGTGGAGAGACCCAGTACTTC
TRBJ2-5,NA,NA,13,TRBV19,CASSMQAGETQYF,TGTGCCAGTAGTATGCAGGCTGGGGAGACCCAGTACTTC
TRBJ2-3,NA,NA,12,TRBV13,CASSLQRNTQYF,TGTGCCAGCAGCTTGCAGCGGAATACGCAGTATTTT
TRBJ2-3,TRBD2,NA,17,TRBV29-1,CSVWTSGNLRWGDTQYF,TGCAGCGTTTGGACTAGCGGGAACCTACGATGGGGGGATACGCAGTATTTT